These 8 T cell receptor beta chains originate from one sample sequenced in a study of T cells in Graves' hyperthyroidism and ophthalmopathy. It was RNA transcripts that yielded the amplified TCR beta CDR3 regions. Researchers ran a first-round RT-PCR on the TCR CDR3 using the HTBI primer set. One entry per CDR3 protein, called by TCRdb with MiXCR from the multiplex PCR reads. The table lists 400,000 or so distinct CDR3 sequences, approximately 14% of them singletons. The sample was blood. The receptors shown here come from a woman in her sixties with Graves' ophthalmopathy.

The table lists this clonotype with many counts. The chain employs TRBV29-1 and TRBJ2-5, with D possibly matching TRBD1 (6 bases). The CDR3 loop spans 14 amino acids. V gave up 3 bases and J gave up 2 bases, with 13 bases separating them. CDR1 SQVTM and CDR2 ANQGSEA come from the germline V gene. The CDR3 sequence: CSVDRWGQQETQYF. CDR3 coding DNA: TGCAGCGTTGATCGGTGGGGGCAGCAAGAGACCCAGTACTTC.

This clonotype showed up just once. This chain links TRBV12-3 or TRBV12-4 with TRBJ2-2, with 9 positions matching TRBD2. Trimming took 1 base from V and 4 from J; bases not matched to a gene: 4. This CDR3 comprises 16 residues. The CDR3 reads CASSLGAGGSTGELFF. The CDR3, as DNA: TGTGCCAGCAGTTTAGGGGCGGGAGGGTCCACCGGGGAGCTGTTTTTT.

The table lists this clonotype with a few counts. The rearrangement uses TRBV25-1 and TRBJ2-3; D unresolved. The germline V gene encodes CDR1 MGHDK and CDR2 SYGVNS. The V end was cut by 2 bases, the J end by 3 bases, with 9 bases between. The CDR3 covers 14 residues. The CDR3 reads CASSEGFGTDTQYF. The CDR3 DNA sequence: TGTGCCAGCAGTGAAGGGTTCGGGACAGATACGCAGTATTTT.

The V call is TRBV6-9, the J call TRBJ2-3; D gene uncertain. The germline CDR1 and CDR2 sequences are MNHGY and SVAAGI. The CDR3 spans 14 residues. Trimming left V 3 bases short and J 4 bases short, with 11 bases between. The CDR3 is CASSYRKVADTQYF. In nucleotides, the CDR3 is TGTGCCAGCAGTTACCGGAAGGTTGCAGATACGCAGTATTTT.

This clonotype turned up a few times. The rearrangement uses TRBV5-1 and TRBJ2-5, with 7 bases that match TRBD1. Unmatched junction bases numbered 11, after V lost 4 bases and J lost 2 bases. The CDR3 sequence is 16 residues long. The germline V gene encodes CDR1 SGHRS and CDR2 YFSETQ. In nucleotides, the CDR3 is TGCGCCAGCAGCCAAGGGACAGCCGTCGGTCAAGAGACCCAGTACTTC. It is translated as CASSQGTAVGQETQYF.

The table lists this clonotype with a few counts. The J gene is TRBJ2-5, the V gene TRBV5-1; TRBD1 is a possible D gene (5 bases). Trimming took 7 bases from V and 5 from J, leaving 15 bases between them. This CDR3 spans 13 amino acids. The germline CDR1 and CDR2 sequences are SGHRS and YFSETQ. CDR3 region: CASAQRGAETQYF. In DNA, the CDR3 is TGCGCCAGCGCCCAAAGGGGTGCGGAGACCCAGTACTTC.

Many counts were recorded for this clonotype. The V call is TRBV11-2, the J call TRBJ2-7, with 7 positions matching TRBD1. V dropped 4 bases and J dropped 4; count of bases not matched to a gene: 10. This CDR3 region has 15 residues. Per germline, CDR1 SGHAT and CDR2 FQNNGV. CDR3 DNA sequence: TGTGCCAGCAGCTCCCCCGGACAGGAGTCTTACGAGCAGTACTTC. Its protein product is CASSSPGQESYEQYF. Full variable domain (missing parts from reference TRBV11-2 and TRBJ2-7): EAGVAQSPRYKIIEKRQSVAFWCNPISGHATLYWYQQILGQGPKLLIQFQNNGVVDDSQLPKDRFSAERLKGVDSTLKIQPAKLEDSAVYLCASSSPGQESYEQYFGPGTRLTVT.

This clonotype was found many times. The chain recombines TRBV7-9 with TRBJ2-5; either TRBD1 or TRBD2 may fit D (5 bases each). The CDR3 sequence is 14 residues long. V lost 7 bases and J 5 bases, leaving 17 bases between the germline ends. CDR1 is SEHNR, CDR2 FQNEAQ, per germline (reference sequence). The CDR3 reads CASIGPGRGETQYF. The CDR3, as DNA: TGTGCCAGCATAGGCCCGGGACGAGGGGAGACCCAGTACTTC.